The 13 T cell receptor beta chains in this list originate from one sample, sequenced in a study of response to subunit inactivated influenza vaccine. From the RT-PCR reads, TCRdb called clonotypes with MiXCR, one entry per CDR3 protein. The table lists 450,000 to 600,000 distinct CDR3 sequences, 6.5% to 8% of them singletons, with about an eighth in the top ten. Sequencing was performed on PBMCs from blood, taken around 2 years after vaccination. These receptors were taken from a man aged 50-75 years who received an inactivated influenza vaccine.

This rearrangement joins TRBV5-5 to TRBJ2-7, with TRBD1 identical over 8 bases. The CDR3 covers 14 residues. The germline CDR1 and CDR2 sequences are SGHKS and YYEKEE (reference sequence). The V segment lost 6 bases and the J segment 3 bases; nucleotides outside the gene matches: 8. The CDR3 nucleotides read TGTGCCAGCATCACCGGGACAGGTTTCTACGAGCAGTACTTC. It encodes CASITGTGFYEQYF.

J is TRBJ2-1 and V is TRBV5-1; 9 positions match TRBD2. Germline lookup yields CDR1 SGHRS and CDR2 YFSETQ. V lost 3 bases, J lost 4 bases, and 2 bases stayed unmatched. The CDR3 is 14 amino acids. CDR3 sequence: CASSWTSDYNEQFF. CDR3 DNA: TGCGCCAGCAGCTGGACTAGCGATTACAATGAGCAGTTCTTC.

The chain has TRBV20-1 and TRBJ2-1; 8 nucleotides align to TRBD2. The germline gives CDR1 DFQATT, CDR2 SNEGSKA (reference sequence). The CDR3 is made up of 14 amino acids. J lost 4 bases, V lost 3 bases, and 5 bases had no gene match. CDR3 sequence reads: CSASTSGAYNEQFF. CDR3 nucleotides: TGCAGTGCTAGCACTAGCGGAGCATACAATGAGCAGTTCTTC.

This clonotype has ten or more counts. This chain connects TRBV6-1 to TRBJ2-7; 8 positions agree with TRBD2. The CDR3 has 14 residues. CDR1 is MNHNS, CDR2 SASEGT, per germline. Trimming took 6 bases from V and 6 from J; bases not matched to a gene: 10. The DNA for the CDR3 is TGTGCCAGCAGAGGCAGCGGGAGAGGATCCGAGCAGTACTTC. It is translated as CASRGSGRGSEQYF.

The rearrangement uses TRBV6-2 or TRBV6-3 and TRBJ2-6, with D uncertain. Looked up from germline, CDR1 is MNHEY and CDR2 is SVGEGT. The V and J ends lost 8 bases and 2 bases respectively, with 13 bases between them. This CDR3 region has 15 residues. The CDR3 loop is CASLLPIAGANVLTF. The DNA of the CDR3 is TGTGCCAGCCTTTTACCAATCGCTGGGGCCAACGTCCTGACTTTC.

This clonotype was picked up many times. The chain has TRBV28 and TRBJ1-4; unclear D gene. This CDR3 has 16 amino acids. The V end was cut by 1 base, the J end by 8 bases, with 17 bases between. Per the germline V gene, CDR1 is MDHEN and CDR2 is SYDVKM. CDR3 sequence: CASSLSVAGQREKLFF. CDR3 sequence (DNA): TGTGCCAGCAGTTTATCGGTAGCCGGCCAGCGGGAAAAACTGTTTTTT.

V is TRBV12-3 or TRBV12-4 and J is TRBJ2-3; no clear D. CDR3 length: 14 residues. V was clipped by 3 bases and J by 0 bases, with 7 bases between them. Here the CDR3 DNA reads TGTGCCAGCAGTTTGATTCCTAGCACAGATACGCAGTATTTT. It specifies CASSLIPSTDTQYF.

In this sample, this clonotype turned up many times. J is TRBJ2-5 and V is TRBV12-3 or TRBV12-4, with 11 positions matching TRBD2. This CDR3 contains 15 residues. V dropped 1 base and J dropped 5; count of bases not matched to a gene: 3. In DNA form, the CDR3 reads TGTGCCAGCAGTTTAGGGACTAGCGGGCGCGAGACCCAGTACTTC. Its translation is CASSLGTSGRETQYF.

This clonotype was observed a few times. The chain carries TRBV19 and TRBJ2-7, with 7 bases aligning to TRBD2. V dropped 3 bases and J dropped 6; count of bases not matched to a gene: 2. The CDR3 spans 12 residues. CDR1 is LNHDA and CDR2 is SQIVND in the germline V gene (reference sequence). The CDR3 loop reads CASSIWGGEQYF. CDR3 DNA: TGTGCCAGTAGTATCTGGGGGGGCGAGCAGTACTTC. The variable domain in full, completed from reference TRBV19 and TRBJ2-7, reads DGGITQSPKYLFRKEGQNVTLSCEQNLNHDAMYWYRQDPGQGLRLIYYSQIVNDFQKGDIAEGYSVSREKKESFPLTVTSAQKNPTAFYLCASSIWGGEQYFGPGTRLTVT.

This clonotype was detected a few times. The CDR3 reads CSARDPQYNQPQHF. CDR3 bases: TGCAGTGCTAGAGATCCGCAGTACAATCAGCCCCAGCATTTT. The rearrangement links TRBV20-1 to TRBJ1-5; D gene unclear. Germline CDR1 is DFQATT and CDR2 is SNEGSKA (reference sequence). Trimming cost V 0 bases and J 3 bases, with 9 bases left between them. The CDR3 spans 14 residues.

This clonotype came up many times. The CDR3 bases are TGTGCCAGCAGCCAAGTTGGTCAAAAAGAGACCCAGTACTTC. Protein: CASSQVGQKETQYF. The rearrangement uses TRBV4-2 and TRBJ2-5; D ambiguous. V dropped 1 base and J dropped 3 bases, with 9 bases sitting between them. This CDR3 contains 14 residues. Germline assignment: CDR1 LGHNA and CDR2 YNFKEQ.

This chain uses TRBV5-1 with TRBJ2-7; TRBD2 agrees at 8 bases. V shed 6 bases and J 0 bases; nucleotides not matched to a gene: 5. Per germline, CDR1 SGHRS and CDR2 YFSETQ. This CDR3 is built from 14 residues. CDR3 sequence reads: CASISGGVSYEQYF. For the CDR3, the DNA is TGCGCCAGCATTTCCGGGGGGGTCTCCTACGAGCAGTACTTC. The full variable domain, with the rest looked up from reference TRBV5-1 and TRBJ2-7, is KAGVTQTPRYLIKTRGQQVTLSCSPISGHRSVSWYQQTPGQGLQFLFEYFSETQRNKGNFPGRFSGRQFSNSRSEMNVSTLELGDSALYLCASISGGVSYEQYFGPGTRLTVT.

This clonotype was recorded a few times. The J gene is TRBJ2-7, the V gene TRBV11-2; D not resolved. V was trimmed by 3 bases and J by 12 bases, leaving 12 bases between them. In germline, CDR1 is SGHAT, CDR2 FQNNGV. The CDR3 contains 11 residues. CDR3 DNA: TGTGCCAGCAGCTTTCGACAACAGTGGTACTTC. Translation: CASSFRQQWYF.